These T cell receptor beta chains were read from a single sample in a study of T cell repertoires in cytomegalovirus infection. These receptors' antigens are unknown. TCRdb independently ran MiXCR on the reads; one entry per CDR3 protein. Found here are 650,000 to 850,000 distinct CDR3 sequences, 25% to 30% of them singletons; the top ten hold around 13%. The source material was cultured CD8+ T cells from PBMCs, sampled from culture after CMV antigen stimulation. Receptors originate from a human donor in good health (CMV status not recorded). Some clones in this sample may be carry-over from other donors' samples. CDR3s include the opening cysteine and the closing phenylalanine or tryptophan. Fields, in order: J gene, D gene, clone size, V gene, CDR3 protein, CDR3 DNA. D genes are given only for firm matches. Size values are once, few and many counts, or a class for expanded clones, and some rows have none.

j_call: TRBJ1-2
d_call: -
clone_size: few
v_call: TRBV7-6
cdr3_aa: CGAEIPNYGYTF
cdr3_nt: TGTGGCGCGGAAATCCCTAACTATGGCTACACCTTC

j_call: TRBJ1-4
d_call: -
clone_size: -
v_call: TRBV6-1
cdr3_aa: CASLRYSGTLVATNEKLFF
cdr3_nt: TGTGCCAGCTTAAGGTACTCCGGGACATTAGTTGCAACTAATGAAAAACTGTTTTTT

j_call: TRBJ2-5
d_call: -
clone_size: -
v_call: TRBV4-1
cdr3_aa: CASSSSGLTGQETQYF
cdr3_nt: TGCGCCAGCAGCTCATCCGGGCTAACAGGTCAAGAGACCCAGTACTTC

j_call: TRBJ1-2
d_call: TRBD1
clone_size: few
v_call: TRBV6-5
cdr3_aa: CASSWTGGDYGYTF
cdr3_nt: TGTGCCAGCAGTTGGACAGGGGGGGACTATGGCTACACCTTC

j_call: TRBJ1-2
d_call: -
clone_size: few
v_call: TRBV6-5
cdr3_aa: CASRGGGDPNYGYTF
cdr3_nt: TGTGCCAGCCGTGGGGGGGGTGATCCGAACTATGGCTACACCTTC

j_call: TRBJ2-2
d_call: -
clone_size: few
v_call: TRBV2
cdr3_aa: CASSDQPLNTGELFF
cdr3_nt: TGTGCCAGCAGTGATCAACCATTAAACACCGGGGAGCTGTTTTTT

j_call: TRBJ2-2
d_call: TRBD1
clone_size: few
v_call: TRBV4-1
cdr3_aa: CASLGQGISTGELFF
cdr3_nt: TGCGCCAGTCTGGGACAGGGGATCTCTACCGGGGAGCTGTTTTTT

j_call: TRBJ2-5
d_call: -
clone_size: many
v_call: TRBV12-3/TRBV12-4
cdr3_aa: CASSFSSGRLSLETQYF
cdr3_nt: TGTGCCAGCAGTTTTAGTAGTGGGAGGCTGTCTTTGGAGACCCAGTACTTC

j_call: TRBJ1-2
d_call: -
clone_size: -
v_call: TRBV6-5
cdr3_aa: CASSYRGQTVGYTF
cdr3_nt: TGTGCCAGCAGTTACCGCGGACAGACGGTGGGCTACACCTTC

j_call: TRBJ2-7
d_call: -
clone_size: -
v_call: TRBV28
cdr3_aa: CASSPRDLVHEQYF
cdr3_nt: TGTGCCAGCAGTCCCCGGGACCTGGTCCACGAGCAGTACTTC

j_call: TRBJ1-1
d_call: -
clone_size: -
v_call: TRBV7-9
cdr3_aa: CASSSTGSRDTEAFF
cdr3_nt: TGTGCCAGCAGCTCCACTGGTTCCAGAGACACTGAAGCTTTCTTT

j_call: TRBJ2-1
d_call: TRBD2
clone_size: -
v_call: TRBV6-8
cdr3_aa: CASSYGQASGGIYNEQFF
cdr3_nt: TGTGCCAGCAGTTATGGACAGGCCAGCGGGGGGATTTACAATGAGCAGTTCTTC

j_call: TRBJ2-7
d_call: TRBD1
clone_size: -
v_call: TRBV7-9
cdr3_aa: CASSYSGGPYEQYF
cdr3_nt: TGTGCCAGCAGCTACTCAGGGGGCCCCTACGAGCAGTACTTC

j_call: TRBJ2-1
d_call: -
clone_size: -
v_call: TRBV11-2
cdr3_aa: CASRFRVDEQFF
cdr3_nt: TGTGCCAGCAGGTTCAGGGTCGATGAGCAGTTCTTC

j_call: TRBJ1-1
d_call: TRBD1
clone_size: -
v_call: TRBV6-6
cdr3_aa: CASGWTGEDTEAFF
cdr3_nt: TGTGCCAGCGGATGGACAGGGGAGGACACTGAAGCTTTCTTT

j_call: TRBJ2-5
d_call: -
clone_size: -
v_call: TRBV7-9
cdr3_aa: CASSFPAGDGQETQYF
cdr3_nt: TGTGCCAGCAGCTTTCCCGCAGGGGATGGACAAGAGACCCAGTACTTC

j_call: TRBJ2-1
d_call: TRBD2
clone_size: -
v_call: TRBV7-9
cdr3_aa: CASAARERDDNEQFF
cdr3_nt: TGTGCCAGCGCTGCGCGCGAGCGGGACGACAATGAGCAGTTCTTC

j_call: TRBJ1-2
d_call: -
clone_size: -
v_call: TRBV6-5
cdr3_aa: CASRLRTAWGTYTF
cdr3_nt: TGTGCCAGCAGGCTACGGACTGCATGGGGGACCTACACCTTC

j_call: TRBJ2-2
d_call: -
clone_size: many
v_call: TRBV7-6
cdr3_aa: CASNPDRVYTGELFF
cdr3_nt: TGTGCCAGCAACCCCGACCGGGTTTACACCGGGGAGCTGTTTTTT

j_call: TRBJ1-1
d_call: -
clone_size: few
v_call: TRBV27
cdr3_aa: CASSLSASGFTEAFF
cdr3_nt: TGTGCCAGCAGTTTATCGGCCTCAGGGTTCACTGAAGCTTTCTTT

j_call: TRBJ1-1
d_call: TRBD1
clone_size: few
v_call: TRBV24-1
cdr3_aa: CATSDHPGTGETFF
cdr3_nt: TGTGCCACCAGTGATCACCCCGGGACAGGGGAAACTTTCTTT

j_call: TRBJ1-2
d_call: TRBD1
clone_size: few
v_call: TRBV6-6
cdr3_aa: CATHDRAGGYTF
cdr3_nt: TGTGCCACCCACGACAGGGCGGGAGGCTACACCTTC

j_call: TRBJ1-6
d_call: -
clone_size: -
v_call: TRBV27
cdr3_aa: CASSSEQSSYNSPLHF
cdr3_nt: TGTGCCAGCAGCTCTGAACAGAGCTCCTATAATTCACCCCTCCACTTT

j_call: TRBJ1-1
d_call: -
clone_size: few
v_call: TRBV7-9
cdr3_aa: CASSLEVRSTEAFF
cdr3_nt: TGTGCCAGCAGCTTAGAGGTTAGGAGCACTGAAGCTTTCTTT

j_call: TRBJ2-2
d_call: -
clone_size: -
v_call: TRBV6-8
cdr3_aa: CASNYGTPQAGELFF
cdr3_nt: TGTGCCAGCAATTATGGGACACCCCAGGCCGGGGAGCTGTTTTTT

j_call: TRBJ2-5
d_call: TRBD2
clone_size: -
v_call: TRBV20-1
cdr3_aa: CSARDSLRLAPQETQYF
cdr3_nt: TGCAGTGCTAGAGATTCCCTCCGACTAGCGCCGCAAGAGACCCAGTACTTC

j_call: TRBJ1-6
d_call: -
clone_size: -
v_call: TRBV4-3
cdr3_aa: CASSQEPPTVYQSPLHF
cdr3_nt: TGCGCCAGCAGCCAAGAACCCCCGACAGTCTACCAATCACCCCTCCACTTT

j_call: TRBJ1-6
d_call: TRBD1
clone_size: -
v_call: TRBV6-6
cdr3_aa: CASSYETGRNSPLHF
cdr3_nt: TGTGCCAGCAGTTACGAGACAGGGCGTAATTCACCCCTCCACTTT